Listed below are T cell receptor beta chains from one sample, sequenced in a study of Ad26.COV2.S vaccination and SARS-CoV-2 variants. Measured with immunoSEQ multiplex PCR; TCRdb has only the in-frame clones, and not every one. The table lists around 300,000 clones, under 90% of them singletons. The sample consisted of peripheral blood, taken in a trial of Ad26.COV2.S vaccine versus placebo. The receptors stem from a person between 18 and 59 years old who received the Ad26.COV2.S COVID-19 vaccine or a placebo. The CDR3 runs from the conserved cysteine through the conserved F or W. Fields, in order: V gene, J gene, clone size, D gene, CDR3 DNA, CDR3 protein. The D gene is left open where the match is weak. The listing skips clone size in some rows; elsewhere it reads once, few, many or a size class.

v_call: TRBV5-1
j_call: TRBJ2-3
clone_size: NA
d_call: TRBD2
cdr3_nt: TGCGCCAGCAGCTTTCGTCTGGCGGGGGTATCAGATACGCAGTATTTT
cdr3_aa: CASSFRLAGVSDTQYF

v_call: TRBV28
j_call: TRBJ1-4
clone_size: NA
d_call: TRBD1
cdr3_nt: TGTGCCAGCAGTTTAAGACAGGGGAGTGGTGAAAAACTGTTTTTT
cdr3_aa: CASSLRQGSGEKLFF

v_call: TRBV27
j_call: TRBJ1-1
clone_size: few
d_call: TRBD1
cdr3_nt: TGTGCCAGCAGTTTTTCCCTCTTTAGCGACAGGGGTACAACTGAAGCTTTCTTT
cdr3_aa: CASSFSLFSDRGTTEAFF

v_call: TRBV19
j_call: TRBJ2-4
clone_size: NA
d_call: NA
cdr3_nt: TGTGCCAGTAGTATGTCTATAGCCAAAAACATTCAGTACTTC
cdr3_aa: CASSMSIAKNIQYF

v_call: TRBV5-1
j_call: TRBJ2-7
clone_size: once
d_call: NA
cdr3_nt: TGCGCCAGCAGCTTGGTGGTAAGTCCCTACGAGCAGTACTTC
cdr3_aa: CASSLVVSPYEQYF

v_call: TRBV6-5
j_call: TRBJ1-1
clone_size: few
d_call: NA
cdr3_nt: TGTGCCAGCGGAAAGTCCGGGAGGAACACTGAAGCTTTCTTT
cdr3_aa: CASGKSGRNTEAFF

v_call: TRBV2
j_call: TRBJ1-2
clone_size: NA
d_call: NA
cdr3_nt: TGTGCCAGCAGTGAACAAGGGGGGGCTGGTGGCTACACCTTC
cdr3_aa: CASSEQGGAGGYTF

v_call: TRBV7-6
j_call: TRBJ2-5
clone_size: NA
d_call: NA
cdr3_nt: TGTGCCAGCAGCTTACAAGGGGGGGGCTGGGGAGAGACCCAGTACTTC
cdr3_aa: CASSLQGGGWGETQYF

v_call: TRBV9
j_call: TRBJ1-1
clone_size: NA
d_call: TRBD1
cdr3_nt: TGTGCCAGCAGCGCCGGGACAGGGGCCCGGGCCATGAACACTGAAGCTTTCTTT
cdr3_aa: CASSAGTGARAMNTEAFF

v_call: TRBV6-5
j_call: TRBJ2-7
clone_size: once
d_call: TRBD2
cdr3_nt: TGTGCCAGCAGCCGGGGACTAGCGTACGAGCAGTACTTC
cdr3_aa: CASSRGLAYEQYF

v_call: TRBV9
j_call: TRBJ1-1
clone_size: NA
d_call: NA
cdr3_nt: TGTGCCAGCAGCGTAGCTTATGGGGGTGTCACTGAAGCTTTCTTT
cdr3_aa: CASSVAYGGVTEAFF

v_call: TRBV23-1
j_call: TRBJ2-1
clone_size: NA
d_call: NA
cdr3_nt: TGCGCCAGCAGTGACCGTTACAATGAGCAGTTCTTC
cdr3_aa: CASSDRYNEQFF

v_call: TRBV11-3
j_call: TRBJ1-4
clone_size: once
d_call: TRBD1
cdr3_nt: TGTGCCACTGCGACAGGGGTTGGGGTAGGAGAAAAACTGTTTTTT
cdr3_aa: CATATGVGVGEKLFF

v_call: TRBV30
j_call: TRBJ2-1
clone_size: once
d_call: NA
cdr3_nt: TGTGCCTGGAGTGAAGGGGGGTTCAATGAGCAGTTCTTC
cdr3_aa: CAWSEGGFNEQFF

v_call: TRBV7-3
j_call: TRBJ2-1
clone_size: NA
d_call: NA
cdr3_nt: TGTGCCAGCAGCACCATGGGACCGATAAATGAGCAGTTCTTC
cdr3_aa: CASSTMGPINEQFF

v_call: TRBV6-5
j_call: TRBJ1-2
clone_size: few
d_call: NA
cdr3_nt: TGTGCCAGCAGTTACTCGATGGTAAAGAACTATGGCTACACCTTC
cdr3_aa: CASSYSMVKNYGYTF

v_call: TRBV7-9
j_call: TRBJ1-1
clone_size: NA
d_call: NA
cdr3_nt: TGTGCCAGCAGCCCTCCGAGAGGTGACACTGAAGCTTTCTTT
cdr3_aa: CASSPPRGDTEAFF

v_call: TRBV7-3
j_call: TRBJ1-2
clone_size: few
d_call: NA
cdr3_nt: TGTGCCAGCAGCTTAGACTCTGCTAACTATGGCTACACCTTC
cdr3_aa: CASSLDSANYGYTF

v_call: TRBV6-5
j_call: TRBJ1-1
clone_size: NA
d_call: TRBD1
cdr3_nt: TGTGCCAGCAGGCCTACAGGGGCCACTGAAGCTTTCTTT
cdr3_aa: CASRPTGATEAFF

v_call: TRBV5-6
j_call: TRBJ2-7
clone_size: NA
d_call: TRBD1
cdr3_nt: TGTGCCAGCAGCTTGATGGACAGGGGGTACGAGCAGTACTTC
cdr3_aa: CASSLMDRGYEQYF

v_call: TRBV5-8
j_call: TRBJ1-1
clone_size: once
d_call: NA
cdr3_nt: TGTGCCAGCGAACCGGCGCCAGGGATGAACACTGAAGCTTTCTTT
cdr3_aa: CASEPAPGMNTEAFF

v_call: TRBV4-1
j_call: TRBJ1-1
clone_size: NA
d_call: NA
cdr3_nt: TGCGCCAGCAGCCCACGGGGGGACGCAGCCTGGACTGAAGCTTTCTTT
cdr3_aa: CASSPRGDAAWTEAFF

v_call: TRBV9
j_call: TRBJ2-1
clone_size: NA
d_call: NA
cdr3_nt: TGTGCCAGCAGCGTGACCACTAGCAATGAGCAGTTCTTC
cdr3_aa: CASSVTTSNEQFF

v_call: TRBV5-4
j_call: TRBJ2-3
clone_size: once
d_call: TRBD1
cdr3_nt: TGTGCCAGCAGCTTTATAGGGACAGGAGCCTCCACAGATACGCAGTATTTT
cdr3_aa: CASSFIGTGASTDTQYF

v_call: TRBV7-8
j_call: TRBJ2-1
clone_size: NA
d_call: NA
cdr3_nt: TGTGGCTCCTCCGGAAGCGCGTCCTACAATGAGCAGTTCTTC
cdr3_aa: CGSSGSASYNEQFF

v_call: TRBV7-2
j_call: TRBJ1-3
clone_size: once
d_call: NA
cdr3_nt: TGTGCCAGCAGTGTCCCAGGACTAGGGGCCACCATATATTTT
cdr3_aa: CASSVPGLGATIYF

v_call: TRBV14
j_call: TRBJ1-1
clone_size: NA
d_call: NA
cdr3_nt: TGTGCCAGCAGCCAGACAGGACATCTCCGTCTGGAAGCTTTCTTT
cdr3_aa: CASSQTGHLRLEAFF

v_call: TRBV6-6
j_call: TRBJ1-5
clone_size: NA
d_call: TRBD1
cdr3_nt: TGTGCCAGCAGATCGGACAGGGGTTGGAGCAATCAGCCCCAGCATTTT
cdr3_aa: CASRSDRGWSNQPQHF

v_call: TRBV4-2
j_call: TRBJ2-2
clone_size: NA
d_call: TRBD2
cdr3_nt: TGTGCCAGCAGCCAAGATCCGAAGCGGGGCTCCACCGGGGAGCTGTTTTTT
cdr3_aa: CASSQDPKRGSTGELFF

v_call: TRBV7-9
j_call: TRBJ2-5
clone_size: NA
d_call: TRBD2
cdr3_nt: TGTGCCAGCAGCCCGGGGGGGAGACACTTTCAAGAGACCCAGTACTTC
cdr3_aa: CASSPGGRHFQETQYF

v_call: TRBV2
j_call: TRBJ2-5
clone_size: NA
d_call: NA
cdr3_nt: TGTGCCAGCGCCTCCCACGAGCAAGAGACCCAGTACTTC
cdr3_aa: CASASHEQETQYF

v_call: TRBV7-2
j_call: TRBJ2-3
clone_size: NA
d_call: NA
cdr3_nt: TGTGCCAGCAGCTGGGGCACAGATACGCAGTATTTT
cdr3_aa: CASSWGTDTQYF

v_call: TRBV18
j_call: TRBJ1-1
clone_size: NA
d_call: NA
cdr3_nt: TGTGCCAGCTCCTCCAGCGGGGGGCACACTGAAGCTTTCTTT
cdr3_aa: CASSSSGGHTEAFF

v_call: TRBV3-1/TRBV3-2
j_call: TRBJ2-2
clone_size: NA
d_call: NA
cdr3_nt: TGTGCCAGCAGCCAAGACAGGCGAGCGGCGAACACCGGGGAGCTGTTTTTT
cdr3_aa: CASSQDRRAANTGELFF

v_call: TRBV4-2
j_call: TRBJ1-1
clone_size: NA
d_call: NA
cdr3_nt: TGTGCCAGCAGCCAAGAAGACTGGATCGGGGTAGGATTGAACACTGAAGCTTTCTTT
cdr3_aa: CASSQEDWIGVGLNTEAFF

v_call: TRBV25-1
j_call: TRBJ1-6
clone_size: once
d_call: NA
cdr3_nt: TGTGCCAGCAGTTTAACGGGGAATTCACCCCTCCACTTT
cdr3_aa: CASSLTGNSPLHF

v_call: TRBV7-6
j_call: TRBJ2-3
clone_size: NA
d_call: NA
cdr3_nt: TGTGCCAGCAGCCAAGTCCCCAGAGATACGCAGTATTTT
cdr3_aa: CASSQVPRDTQYF

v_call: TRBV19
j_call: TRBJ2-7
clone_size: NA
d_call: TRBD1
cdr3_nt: TGTGCCAGCGGGGGACAGGCTAATTCCTACGAGCAGTACTTC
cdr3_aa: CASGGQANSYEQYF

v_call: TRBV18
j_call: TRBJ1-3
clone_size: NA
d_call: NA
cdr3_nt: TGTGCCAGCTCACCAGGGGGCTCCGGAAACACCATATATTTT
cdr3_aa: CASSPGGSGNTIYF

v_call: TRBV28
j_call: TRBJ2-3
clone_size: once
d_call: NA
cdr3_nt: TGTGCCAGCAGATATCGCGAGGGGAGGGATACGCAGTATTTT
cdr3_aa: CASRYREGRDTQYF